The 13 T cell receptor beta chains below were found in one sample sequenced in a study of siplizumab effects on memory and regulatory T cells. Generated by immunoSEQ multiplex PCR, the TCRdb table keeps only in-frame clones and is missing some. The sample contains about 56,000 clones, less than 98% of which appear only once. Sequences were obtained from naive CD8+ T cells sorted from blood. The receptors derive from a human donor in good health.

This CDR3 is CASKDRIQETQYF. CDR3 nucleotides: TGTGCCAGTAAGGACAGAATCCAAGAGACCCAGTACTTC. The rearrangement links TRBV19 to TRBJ2-5; a possible D gene is TRBD1 (6 bases). V gave up 7 bases and J gave up 1 base, with 10 bases separating them. There are 13 residues in the CDR3. CDR1 and CDR2 from the germline V gene are LNHDA and SQIVND (reference sequence).

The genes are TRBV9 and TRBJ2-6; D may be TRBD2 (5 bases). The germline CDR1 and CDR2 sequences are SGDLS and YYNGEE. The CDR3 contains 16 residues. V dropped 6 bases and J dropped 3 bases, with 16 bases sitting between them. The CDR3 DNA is TGTGCCAGCACCCCCTCTCTCGGACTTGGGGCCAACGTCCTGACTTTC. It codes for CASTPSLGLGANVLTF.

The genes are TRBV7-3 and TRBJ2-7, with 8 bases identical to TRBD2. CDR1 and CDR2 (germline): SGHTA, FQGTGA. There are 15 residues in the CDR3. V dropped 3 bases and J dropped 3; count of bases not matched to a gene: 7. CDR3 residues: CASSFYPAGDYEQYF. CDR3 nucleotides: TGTGCCAGCAGCTTTTATCCAGCGGGAGACTACGAGCAGTACTTC.

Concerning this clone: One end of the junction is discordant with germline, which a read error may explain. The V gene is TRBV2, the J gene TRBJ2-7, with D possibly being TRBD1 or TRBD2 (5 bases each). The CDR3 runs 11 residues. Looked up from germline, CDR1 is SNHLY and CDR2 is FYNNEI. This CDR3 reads CASRIDRDEDF. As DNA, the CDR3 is TGTGCCAGCAGAATCGACCGGGACGAGGACTTC.

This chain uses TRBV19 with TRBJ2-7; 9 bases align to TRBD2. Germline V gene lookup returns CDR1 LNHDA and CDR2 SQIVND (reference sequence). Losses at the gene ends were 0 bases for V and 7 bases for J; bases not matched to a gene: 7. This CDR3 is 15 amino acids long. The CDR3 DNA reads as TGTGCCAGTAGTATAGAGCGGGAGGGGTCCCGTGAGCAGTACTTC. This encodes CASSIEREGSREQYF.

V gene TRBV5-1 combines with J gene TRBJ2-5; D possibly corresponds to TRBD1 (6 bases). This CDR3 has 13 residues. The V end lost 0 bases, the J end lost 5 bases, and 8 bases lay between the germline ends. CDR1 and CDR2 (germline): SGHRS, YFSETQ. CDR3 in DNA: TGCGCCAGCAGCTTGGACAGGGCGGAGACCCAGTACTTC. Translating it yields CASSLDRAETQYF.

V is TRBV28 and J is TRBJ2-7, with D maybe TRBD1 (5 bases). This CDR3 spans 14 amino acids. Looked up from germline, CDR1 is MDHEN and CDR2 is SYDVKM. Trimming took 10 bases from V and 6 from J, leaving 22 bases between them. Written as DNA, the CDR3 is TGTGCCACCACGGCGCCTCAGACAGAGCGCGAGCAGTACTTC. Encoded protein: CATTAPQTEREQYF.

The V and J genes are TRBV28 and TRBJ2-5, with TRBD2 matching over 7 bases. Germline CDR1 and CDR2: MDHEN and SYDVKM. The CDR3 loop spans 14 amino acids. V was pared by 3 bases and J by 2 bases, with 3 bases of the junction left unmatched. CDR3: CASSFLAVQETQYF. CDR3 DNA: TGTGCCAGCAGTTTCCTAGCGGTTCAAGAGACCCAGTACTTC.

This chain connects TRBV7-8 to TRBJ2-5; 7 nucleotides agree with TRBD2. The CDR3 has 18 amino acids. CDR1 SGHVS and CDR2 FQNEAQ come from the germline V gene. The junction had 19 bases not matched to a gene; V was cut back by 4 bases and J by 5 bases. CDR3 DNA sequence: TGTGCCAGCAGCTCAAACCCCCTTCTCTTATTGGGGGGGGAGACCCAGTACTTC. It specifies CASSSNPLLLLGGETQYF.

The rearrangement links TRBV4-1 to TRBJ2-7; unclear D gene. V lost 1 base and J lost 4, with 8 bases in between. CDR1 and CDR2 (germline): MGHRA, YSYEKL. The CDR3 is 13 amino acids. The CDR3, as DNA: TGCGCCAGCAGCCAAGGGTCCACTTACGAGCAGTACTTC. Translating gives CASSQGSTYEQYF.

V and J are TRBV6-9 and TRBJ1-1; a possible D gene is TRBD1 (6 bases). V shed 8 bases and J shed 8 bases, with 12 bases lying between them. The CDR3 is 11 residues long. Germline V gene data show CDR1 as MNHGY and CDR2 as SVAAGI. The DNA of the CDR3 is TGTGCCAGCTATATTGGGACAGAAGCTTTCTTT. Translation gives CASYIGTEAFF.

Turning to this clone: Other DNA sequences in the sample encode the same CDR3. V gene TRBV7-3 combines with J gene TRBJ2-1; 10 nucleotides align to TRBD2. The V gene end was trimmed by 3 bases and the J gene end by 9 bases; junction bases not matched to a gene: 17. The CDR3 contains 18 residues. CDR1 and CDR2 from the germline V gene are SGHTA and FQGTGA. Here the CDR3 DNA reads TGTGCCAGCAGCTTGGTGCAAGCGGGAGGGACACTATCGGGTGAGCAGTTCTTC. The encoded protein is CASSLVQAGGTLSGEQFF.

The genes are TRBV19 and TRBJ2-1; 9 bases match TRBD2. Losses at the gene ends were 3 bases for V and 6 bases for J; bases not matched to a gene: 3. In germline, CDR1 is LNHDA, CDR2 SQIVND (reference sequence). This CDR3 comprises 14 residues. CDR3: CASSIAGGVNEQFF. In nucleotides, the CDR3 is TGTGCCAGTAGTATTGCGGGAGGGGTCAATGAGCAGTTCTTC.